The 25 T cell receptor beta chains below come from one sample, sequenced in a study of T cell repertoires in cytomegalovirus infection. TCRdb independently ran MiXCR on the reads; one entry per CDR3 protein. The sample carries hundreds of thousands of distinct CDR3 sequences, approximately 32% recorded once. Which antigens these TCRs recognize remains unknown. The starting material was cultured CD8+ T cells from PBMCs, obtained from culture after CMV antigen stimulation. The origin of the receptors is a human donor in good health (CMV status not recorded). Some clones in this sample may be carry-over from other donors' samples.

This clonotype was counted many times. The V and J genes are TRBV28 and TRBJ1-5; D is undetermined. The CDR3 is 17 residues long. CDR1 and CDR2 from the germline V gene are MDHEN and SYDVKM. V gave up 1 base and J gave up 0 bases, with 13 bases separating them. CDR3 protein: CASSLSIGRLSNQPQHF. The CDR3 DNA reads as TGTGCCAGCAGTTTATCAATAGGGCGGCTTAGCAATCAGCCCCAGCATTTT.

This clonotype appeared a few times. V is TRBV11-2 and J is TRBJ2-5; no definite D call. The CDR3 extends over 15 amino acids. CDR1 and CDR2 (germline): SGHAT, FQNNGV. V gave up 5 bases and J gave up 1 base, with 14 bases separating them. CDR3 sequence (DNA): TGTGCCAGCAGCCCCTGGCTAAGTTCCCAAGAGACCCAGTACTTC. As protein: CASSPWLSSQETQYF.

The genes are TRBV5-4 and TRBJ1-2; D ambiguous. The V gene's germline CDR1 is SGHNT and CDR2 YYREEE (reference sequence). This CDR3 comprises 14 residues. Trimming pared 0 bases from V and 8 bases from J, leaving 14 bases between. The CDR3 sequence is CASSLGGATSGYTF. The CDR3 DNA follows: TGTGCCAGCAGCTTGGGAGGCGCCACCTCAGGCTACACCTTC.

This clonotype turned up a few times. V is TRBV20-1 and J is TRBJ2-7, with D unresolved. The CDR3 is 12 residues long. In germline, CDR1 is DFQATT, CDR2 SNEGSKA (reference sequence). Trimming stripped 6 bases from V and 4 bases from J, with 13 bases between. CDR3 DNA: TGCAGTGCATCCGGCAACGATTACGAGCAGTACGTC. Amino acids: CSASGNDYEQYV.

The chain couples TRBV7-8 to TRBJ2-3; 7 nucleotides agree with TRBD2. The CDR3 extends over 15 amino acids. Germline V gives CDR1 SGHVS, CDR2 FQNEAQ. V lost 3 bases to trimming and J lost 1 base; unmatched junction nucleotides: 4. The CDR3: CASSFTAGGTDTQYF. The CDR3 DNA sequence: TGTGCCAGCAGCTTTACGGCGGGGGGCACAGATACGCAGTATTTT.

The gene calls are TRBV9 and TRBJ2-1; 7 bases align to TRBD2. Germline CDR1 SGDLS, CDR2 YYNGEE. The junction had 8 bases not matched to a gene; V was cut back by 3 bases and J by 2 bases. This CDR3 has 16 residues. CDR3 amino acids: CASSDPGDYPYNEQFF. The CDR3 region has the DNA TGTGCCAGCAGCGACCCGGGGGACTACCCCTACAATGAGCAGTTCTTC.

This clonotype was recorded a few times. The CDR3 bases are TGTGCCAGCCGCAGAAATCAGGAGCTTTATCAGCCCCAGCATTTT. Residues: CASRRNQELYQPQHF. The V and J genes are TRBV27 and TRBJ1-5; no definite D call. CDR1 and CDR2 (germline): MNHEY, SMNVEV (reference sequence). Trimming stripped 8 bases from V and 5 bases from J, with 19 bases between. This CDR3 contains 15 residues.

J is TRBJ2-1 and V is TRBV6-6, with a tentative D call TRBD1 (6 bases). CDR1 and CDR2 from the germline V gene are MNHNY and SVGAGI (reference sequence). The V gene lost 2 bases and the J gene lost 6 bases, with 11 bases spanning the gap. The CDR3 is 14 amino acids. Written as DNA, the CDR3 is TGTGCCAGCAGTTACGCGTCAGGGGTCAATGAGCAGTTCTTC. This gives the protein CASSYASGVNEQFF.

This clonotype was counted between two and nine times. V gene TRBV10-3 combines with J gene TRBJ2-7; D not certain. The CDR3 covers 15 residues. Trimming removed 7 bases from V and 2 bases from J, with 18 bases in between. Germline-derived CDR1 and CDR2 are ENHRY and SYGVKD. The CDR3: CAIKVLHGRTYEQYF. The CDR3 coding sequence is TGTGCCATCAAAGTACTCCACGGCAGGACCTACGAGCAGTACTTC.

This clonotype was counted a single time. Since no conserved phenylalanine or tryptophan closes the CDR3, a read error is the likely cause. This sequence joins TRBV12-3 or TRBV12-4 and TRBJ2-7; D not certain. The CDR3 contains 14 residues. V lost 7 bases, J lost 0 bases, and 13 bases lay in between. CDR3 DNA sequence: TGTGCCAGCACCTCTAGTCGGAACTCCTACGAGCAGTACTCC. As protein: CASTSSRNSYEQYS.

The gene calls are TRBV4-2 and TRBJ1-6, with D tentatively TRBD1 (6 bases). Germline loops: CDR1 LGHNA, CDR2 YNFKEQ. The CDR3 covers 15 residues. The germline V and J ends were trimmed by 4 bases and 5 bases, with 12 bases remaining between them. The CDR3 DNA is TGTGCCAGCAGCCCACAGGGAGGCGATAATTCACCCCTCCACTTT. Protein product: CASSPQGGDNSPLHF.

This clonotype came up many times. The rearrangement joins TRBV7-9 to TRBJ2-7; D is unclear. V lost 5 bases to trimming and J lost 0 bases, with 20 bases between them. This CDR3 has 17 residues. Germline V gene sequence: CDR1 SEHNR, CDR2 FQNEAQ (reference sequence). The DNA of the CDR3 is TGTGCCAGCAGCATCACTTGGGGTCCCTCACCCTCCTACGAGCAGTACTTC. It is translated as CASSITWGPSPSYEQYF.

This clonotype was picked up a small number of times. The J gene is TRBJ2-2, the V gene TRBV6-6, with D perhaps assigned TRBD1 or TRBD2 (7 bases each). V dropped 7 bases and J dropped 7 bases, with 19 bases sitting between them. In germline, CDR1 is MNHNY, CDR2 SVGAGI (reference sequence). CDR3 length equals 15 residues. This chain's CDR3 is CASNPGGGRNGELFF. Here the CDR3 DNA reads TGTGCCAGCAACCCAGGGGGGGGACGGAACGGGGAGCTGTTTTTT.

This clonotype has just a few counts. This chain joins TRBV3-1 and TRBJ2-5; 7 nucleotides align to TRBD1. This CDR3 region has 16 residues. CDR1 and CDR2 (germline): LGHDT, YNNKEL (reference sequence). J gave up 4 bases and V 0 bases, and 8 bases lay outside the gene matches. The CDR3 is CASSQDTDREIETQYF. The CDR3 DNA reads as TGTGCCAGCAGCCAAGACACCGACAGGGAAATAGAGACCCAGTACTTC.

The J gene is TRBJ2-5, the V gene TRBV7-6, with D unclear. Deletions cut 2 bases from V and 5 bases from J, with 15 bases between. Germline V gene data show CDR1 as SGHVS and CDR2 as FNYEAQ. CDR3 size: 15 residues. CDR3 protein: CASSLRAGPVETQYF. In DNA form, the CDR3 reads TGTGCCAGCAGCTTACGGGCAGGCCCGGTGGAGACCCAGTACTTC.

This clonotype was seen a handful of times. The rearrangement joins TRBV7-6 to TRBJ1-4; 8 bases are shared with TRBD1. This CDR3 spans 14 amino acids. Losses at the gene ends were 5 bases for V and 8 bases for J; bases not matched to a gene: 7. The germline V gene encodes CDR1 SGHVS and CDR2 FNYEAQ. In DNA form, the CDR3 reads TGTGCCAGCAGCGAGGACAGGGCATTGGAAAAACTGTTTTTT. This sequence encodes CASSEDRALEKLFF.

There are many counts of this clonotype. J is TRBJ1-1 and V is TRBV7-3; TRBD1 might be the D (6 bases). Germline V gene data show CDR1 as SGHTA and CDR2 as FQGTGA. The V and J ends lost 5 bases and 4 bases respectively, with 11 bases between them. This CDR3 has 13 residues. The CDR3 is CASSTQGGTEAFF. CDR3 nucleotides: TGTGCCAGCAGCACTCAAGGGGGCACTGAAGCTTTCTTT.

In its sample, this clonotype was seen a few times. CDR3 in amino acids: CASSVEGTYEQYV. The DNA for the CDR3 is TGTGCCAGCAGTGTGGAGGGCACCTACGAGCAGTACGTC. This chain links TRBV6-1 with TRBJ2-7; maybe TRBD2 (6 bases). CDR1 MNHNS and CDR2 SASEGT come from the germline V gene. Trimming removed 4 bases at V and 2 bases at J, with 9 bases between. CDR3 length equals 13 residues.

This rearrangement joins TRBV28 to TRBJ2-4; TRBD2 might be the D (5 bases). Looked up from germline, CDR1 is MDHEN and CDR2 is SYDVKM. This CDR3 is 12 amino acids long. V was pared by 10 bases and J by 10 bases, with 17 bases between. The CDR3 protein is CATQDRRGIQYF. The DNA for the CDR3 is TGTGCCACCCAGGACCGACGGGGTATTCAGTACTTC.

The chain employs TRBV2 and TRBJ2-5; TRBD2 matches 7 bases. Germline V gene data show CDR1 as SNHLY and CDR2 as FYNNEI. V shed 7 bases and J 3 bases; nucleotides not matched to a gene: 8. CDR3 length: 14 amino acids. The CDR3 here is CASMWRGMKETQYF. CDR3 nucleotides: TGTGCCAGCATGTGGCGGGGGATGAAAGAGACCCAGTACTTC.

This clonotype was seen more than once but under ten times. This chain connects TRBV4-1 to TRBJ1-2; 9 positions match TRBD1. The CDR3 sequence is 17 residues long. The germline V gene encodes CDR1 MGHRA and CDR2 YSYEKL. J gave up 6 bases and V 3 bases, and 14 bases lay outside the gene matches. The chain's CDR3 is CASSQPLPPGTGNGYTF. The CDR3 DNA is TGCGCCAGCAGCCAGCCACTACCGCCCGGGACAGGGAATGGCTACACCTTC.

This rearrangement joins TRBV19 to TRBJ2-1; the match to TRBD2 covers 11 bases. CDR3 length: 17 amino acids. The trim removed 5 bases at V and 8 bases at J, leaving 14 bases unmatched. Germline V gene lookup returns CDR1 LNHDA and CDR2 SQIVND (reference sequence). The CDR3 DNA follows: TGTGCCAGTAGTTCTCCACCTTTAGCGGGGGGGCGGGATGAGCAGTTCTTC. Translating it yields CASSSPPLAGGRDEQFF.

The V gene is TRBV15, the J gene TRBJ1-2; D unclear. The CDR3 contains 15 residues. Germline CDR1 and CDR2: LNHNV and YYDKDF (reference sequence). Trimming removed 0 bases from V and 8 bases from J, with 16 bases in between. The CDR3 spells CATSRDKGSLWGYTF. The DNA for the CDR3 is TGTGCCACCAGCAGAGATAAGGGAAGTTTGTGGGGCTACACCTTC.

This clonotype occurred many times. This chain uses TRBV12-3 or TRBV12-4 with TRBJ2-7; 8 bases are a match to TRBD2. The CDR3 runs 15 residues. Trimming took 5 bases from V and 4 from J; bases not matched to a gene: 10. CDR3: CASSPRLARRYEQYF. The CDR3, as DNA: TGTGCCAGCAGTCCACGACTAGCGAGGCGGTACGAGCAGTACTTC.

This clonotype was seen only a few times. The rearrangement uses TRBV19 and TRBJ2-4, with D perhaps TRBD2 (5 bases). The CDR3 consists of 14 residues. V was cut by 3 bases and J by 5 bases, with 11 bases left in between. Germline V gene sequence: CDR1 LNHDA, CDR2 SQIVND (reference sequence). The DNA for the CDR3 is TGTGCCAGTAGTATTTCACTAGGCCAAAACATTCAGTACTTC. Its translation: CASSISLGQNIQYF.